This T cell receptor (beta chain) originates from a study of CD8 T cells in ankylosing spondylitis. In this sample, this clonotype turned up many times. Its antigen is not known. General observations from the study: A subset of motif variants has previously been described in the synovial fluid and blood of reactive arthritis. Matched ankylosing spondylitis synovial fluid reportedly showed significant enrichment of disease-linked clones. Disease-linked clones displayed a CD8+ phenotype and appeared relatively rarely in peripheral blood.

Scientists made TCR beta libraries using quantitative 5'-RACE with molecular barcodes. MiXCR, applied by TCRdb to the 5' RACE reads, yields one record per CDR3 protein. The data show some 180,000 distinct CDR3 sequences, with roughly 20% seen just once and around 4.1% held by the top ten. The sequenced sample was blood, either unsorted or a sorted T cell fraction (not recorded which). The clonotype originates from a male donor aged 5 to 29 with ankylosing spondylitis or in good health (not recorded which).

CDR3 nucleotides: TGCGCCAGCAGCTTTAGCACGACTAGCGGCCACGAGCAGTACTTC. Amino acid sequence: CASSFSTTSGHEQYF. V and J are TRBV5-1 and TRBJ2-7, with TRBD2 identical over 9 bases. This CDR3 spans 15 amino acids. CDR1 and CDR2 from the germline V gene are SGHRS and YFSETQ. Trimming removed 2 bases from V and 5 bases from J; junction bases left unmatched: 8.